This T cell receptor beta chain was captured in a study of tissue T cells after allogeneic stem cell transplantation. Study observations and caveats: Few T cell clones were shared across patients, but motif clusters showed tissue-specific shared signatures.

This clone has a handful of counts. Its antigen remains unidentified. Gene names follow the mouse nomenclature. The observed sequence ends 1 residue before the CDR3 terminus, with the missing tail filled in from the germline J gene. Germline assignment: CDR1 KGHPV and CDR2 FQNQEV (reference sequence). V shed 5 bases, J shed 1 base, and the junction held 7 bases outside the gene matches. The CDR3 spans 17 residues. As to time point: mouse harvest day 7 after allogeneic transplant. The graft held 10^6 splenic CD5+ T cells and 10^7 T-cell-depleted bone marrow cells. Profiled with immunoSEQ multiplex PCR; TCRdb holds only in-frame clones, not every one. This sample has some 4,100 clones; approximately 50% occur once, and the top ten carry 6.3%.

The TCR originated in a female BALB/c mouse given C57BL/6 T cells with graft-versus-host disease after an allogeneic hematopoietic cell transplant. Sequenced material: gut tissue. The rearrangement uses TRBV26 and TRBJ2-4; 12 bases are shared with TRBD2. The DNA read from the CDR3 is TGTGCCAGCAGTACCGACTGGGGGGGCGCCGGTCAAAACACCTTGTAC. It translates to CASSTDWGGAGQNTLY. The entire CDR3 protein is CASSTDWGGAGQNTLYF.